This TCR beta chain was captured by sequencing in a study of blood T cell repertoires in COVID-19. On the study more broadly: The analysed material was cDNA or gDNA that came from T cells, B-cell-depleted T cells, or PBMCs.

In the authors' methods: Reference gene primer amplification yielded estimated nucleated cell counts. Sequenced by immunoSEQ multiplex PCR; TCRdb stores in-frame clones only, minus some. For V, J and clone size, that table is used; D and trimming come from the DNA. This sample yields 42,000 or so clones, of which approximately 73% are seen a single time; over 25% belongs to the top ten. Germline CDR1 reads LNHDA; CDR2 reads SQIVND (reference sequence). Trimming removed 5 bases at V and 5 bases at J, with 12 bases between. The CDR3 spans 14 residues. This TCR came from a man older than 75 with acute or convalescent COVID-19. Source material: peripheral blood. The chain is built from TRBV19 and TRBJ2-2, with D maybe TRBD2 (5 bases). CDR3 sequence reads: CASSGVGGTGELFF. CDR3 nucleotide sequence: TGTGCCAGTAGTGGGGTTGGAGGAACCGGGGAGCTGTTTTTT.